The 5 T cell receptor beta chains presented below share a single source sample, sequenced in a study of shared clonotypes between healthy human individuals. Naive CD8 cells, CD45RO-negative and positively selected for CCR7, excluded terminally differentiated effector memory CD45RA+ cells. The method was immunoSEQ multiplex PCR; TCRdb's version includes in-frame clones alone and lacks a portion of them. Of around 560,000 clones listed, approximately 95% are singletons. The sample taken for sequencing was naive CD8+ T cells sorted from blood. These receptors were taken from a woman in her 30s in good health.

The chain couples TRBV5-1 to TRBJ2-3; 8 bases are a match to TRBD1. The CDR3 covers 16 residues. The germline V gene has CDR1 SGHRS and CDR2 YFSETQ. V trimming: 5 bases; J trimming: 2 bases; junction bases outside the gene matches: 10. The DNA for the CDR3 is TGCGCCAGCAGGGCGGGTACAGGGGGGAACACAGATACGCAGTATTTT. As protein: CASRAGTGGNTDTQYF.

The chain joins TRBV27 to TRBJ1-2; 10 positions agree with TRBD1. V shed 8 bases and J 8 bases; nucleotides not matched to a gene: 5. This CDR3 contains 12 residues. CDR1 is MNHEY and CDR2 is SMNVEV in the germline V gene (reference sequence). CDR3 sequence (DNA): TGTGCCAGCGGGACAGGGGCCCGGGGCTACACCTTC. It translates to CASGTGARGYTF.

The chain couples TRBV2 to TRBJ2-7, with D possibly TRBD2 on 6 matching bases. V dropped 3 bases and J dropped 0 bases, with 9 bases sitting between them. Germline V CDR1 and CDR2: SNHLY, FYNNEI. This CDR3 spans 14 amino acids. CDR3 residues: CASSDHGSSYEQYF. In DNA form, the CDR3 reads TGTGCCAGCAGTGATCACGGGAGCTCCTACGAGCAGTACTTC.

This chain connects TRBV7-8 to TRBJ2-2; 10 bases align to TRBD2. Germline CDR1 and CDR2: SGHVS and FQNEAQ. This CDR3 is built from 17 residues. Losses at the gene ends were 5 bases for V and 1 base for J; bases not matched to a gene: 7. CDR3 sequence: CASSPRTSGMNTGELFF. CDR3 bases: TGTGCCAGCAGCCCCCGGACTAGCGGAATGAACACCGGGGAGCTGTTTTTT. The complete variable domain, with remaining parts taken from reference TRBV7-8 and TRBJ2-2, reads GAGVSQSPRYKVAKRGQDVALRCDPISGHVSLFWYQQALGQGPEFLTYFQNEAQLDKSGLPSDRFFAERPEGSVSTLKIQRTQQEDSAVYLCASSPRTSGMNTGELFFGEGSRLTVL.

The chain employs TRBV27 and TRBJ1-2; D not resolved. This CDR3 region has 13 residues. The V and J ends lost 6 bases and 4 bases respectively, with 12 bases between them. Per germline, CDR1 MNHEY and CDR2 SMNVEV (reference sequence). The CDR3 protein is CASRARLTYGYTF. The CDR3 nucleotides are TGTGCCAGCAGGGCGAGACTGACCTATGGCTACACCTTC.